This TCR beta chain was recorded in a study of blood T cell repertoires in COVID-19. The overall study: Sources were T cells, B-cell-depleted T cells, or PBMCs; the material itself was cDNA or gDNA.

Per the original data handling: Amplification of reference gene primers was used by the study to estimate nucleated cell counts. Only in-frame clones appear in the TCRdb table, and some are missing; sequencing was by immunoSEQ multiplex PCR. V and J calls and clone size are those listed in that table; D and trimming were worked out from the DNA. The table lists 55,000 to 65,000 clones, 79% of them singletons. The germline V and J ends were trimmed by 5 bases and 3 bases, with 13 bases remaining between them. Germline values: CDR1 LGHDT, CDR2 YNNKEL (reference sequence). This CDR3 region has 14 residues.

This receptor was taken from a man aged 60 to 69 with acute or convalescent COVID-19. The sequenced sample consisted of peripheral blood. The chain recombines TRBV3-1 (or the pseudogene TRBV3-2) with TRBJ2-5; D not certain. The CDR3 coding sequence is TGTGCCAGCAGCGACACCTCCAGCAAAGAGACCCAGTACTTC. Translation gives CASSDTSSKETQYF.